The 25 T cell receptor beta chains reported below all come from one sample, sequenced in a study of T cell changes during pregnancy in multiple sclerosis. The method was immunoSEQ multiplex PCR; TCRdb's version includes in-frame clones alone and lacks a portion of them. The sample lists about 75,000 clones, 75% to 95% seen once, with about 0.42% in the top ten. The material was CD4+ T cells from peripheral blood mononuclear cells, obtained before pregnancy. The receptor set was obtained from a female donor with multiple sclerosis, enrolled in a pregnancy study.

CDR3 residues: CASSGHRNTEAFF. CDR3 nucleotides: TGTGCCAGCAGTGGACACAGGAACACTGAAGCTTTCTTT. The chain recombines TRBV7-2 with TRBJ1-1, with D possibly matching TRBD1 (5 bases). This CDR3 comprises 13 residues. Germline CDR1 is SGHTA and CDR2 is FQGNSA. Trimming took off 6 bases at V and 1 base at J, with 9 bases between the two ends.

Comments on this clone: The same CDR3 can be traced to other DNA sequences in this sample. This rearrangement joins TRBV10-3 to TRBJ2-2, with D maybe TRBD2 (6 bases). CDR3 length: 15 amino acids. The V gene lost 2 bases and the J gene lost 0 bases, with 7 bases spanning the gap. Germline V lookup: CDR1 ENHRY, CDR2 SYGVKD. DNA for the CDR3: TGTGCCATCAGTGAGCGGGGGACGAACACCGGGGAGCTGTTTTTT. Residues: CAISERGTNTGELFF.

The CDR3 bases are TGCGCCAGCAGCTTCCTGACTAGCGGGGTAGAGACCCAGTACTTC. The encoded protein is CASSFLTSGVETQYF. The chain couples TRBV4-1 to TRBJ2-5; 11 nucleotides line up with TRBD2. V lost 5 bases to trimming and J lost 4 bases; unmatched junction nucleotides: 6. This CDR3 is built from 15 residues. CDR1 and CDR2 from the germline V gene are MGHRA and YSYEKL.

The chain carries TRBV5-4 and TRBJ2-5; maybe TRBD2 (6 bases). The CDR3 is made up of 13 amino acids. Trimming took 5 bases from V and 9 from J, leaving 17 bases between them. Germline-derived CDR1 and CDR2 are SGHNT and YYREEE (reference sequence). CDR3 residues: CASSNPGLGSQYF. The CDR3 DNA reads TGTGCCAGCAGTAATCCGGGACTGGGGTCCCAGTACTTC.

The chain combines TRBV5-6 with TRBJ2-7; D is perhaps TRBD2 (6 bases). The V and J ends lost 0 bases and 9 bases respectively, with 19 bases between them. Germline-derived CDR1 and CDR2 are SGHDT and YYEEEE. The CDR3 runs 15 residues. The DNA of the CDR3 is TGTGCCAGCAGCTTGGCCCAGGAGGGGCGCCGTTTGCAGTACTTC. It encodes CASSLAQEGRRLQYF.

The rearrangement links TRBV10-3 to TRBJ2-1; 8 bases fit TRBD1. V lost 11 bases, J lost 8 bases, and 5 bases stayed unmatched. Per germline, CDR1 ENHRY and CDR2 SYGVKD. The CDR3 consists of 11 residues. The DNA of the CDR3 is TGTGCCTCCTCAGGGGGCTATGAGCAGTTCTTC. This translates into CASSGGYEQFF.

CDR3 DNA sequence: TGTGCCACCAGCAGGACTACACGGAACACTGAAGCTTTCTTT. As protein: CATSRTTRNTEAFF. The chain couples TRBV15 to TRBJ1-1; D gene unclear. The CDR3 spans 14 residues. Germline values: CDR1 LNHNV, CDR2 YYDKDF (reference sequence). The ends were cut back, 3 bases at V and 1 base at J, with 9 bases in the middle.

This clone was seen only once. V gene TRBV29-1 combines with J gene TRBJ2-3; TRBD1 agrees at 8 bases. V shed 7 bases and J 2 bases; nucleotides not matched to a gene: 8. CDR1 is SQVTM and CDR2 is ANQGSEA in the germline V gene. The CDR3 runs to 14 residues. CDR3 sequence: CSAFDRGFTDTQYF. DNA of the CDR3: TGCAGCGCCTTTGACAGGGGTTTCACAGATACGCAGTATTTT.

The chain carries TRBV11-3 and TRBJ1-1; 7 bases are a match to TRBD1. Germline V gene lookup returns CDR1 SGHNT and CDR2 YENEEA. CDR3 length: 13 residues. Trimming at V came to 5 bases and at J to 11 bases, leaving 11 bases not matched to a gene. The CDR3 here is CASSPGPGQLAFF. The DNA of the CDR3 is TGTGCCAGCAGCCCGGGACCGGGACAGTTGGCTTTCTTT.

The V call is TRBV5-4, the J call TRBJ2-3; maybe TRBD1 (5 bases). Germline CDR1 and CDR2: SGHNT and YYREEE (reference sequence). There are 16 residues in the CDR3. Trimming took 3 bases from V and 0 from J, leaving 14 bases between them. For the CDR3, the DNA is TGTGCCAGCAGCTCCAGACAGAGCTCTAGCACAGATACGCAGTATTTT. Encoded protein: CASSSRQSSSTDTQYF.

This chain joins TRBV5-4 and TRBJ2-7; maybe TRBD1 (6 bases). V was shortened by 4 bases and J by 3 bases, with 14 bases between the two germline ends. This CDR3 is built from 14 residues. Germline V gives CDR1 SGHNT, CDR2 YYREEE (reference sequence). This CDR3 is CASSTGAGVYEQYF. The CDR3, as DNA: TGTGCCAGCAGCACCGGGGCAGGGGTCTACGAGCAGTACTTC.

This chain uses TRBV6-1 with TRBJ2-1; 7 positions agree with TRBD2. This CDR3 is 15 amino acids long. Germline V gives CDR1 MNHNS, CDR2 SASEGT. Trimming at V came to 0 bases and at J to 5 bases, leaving 4 bases not matched to a gene. The CDR3 sequence: CASSEAQLAHNEQFF. The CDR3, as DNA: TGTGCCAGCAGTGAAGCCCAACTAGCGCACAATGAGCAGTTCTTC.

The chain links TRBV11-2 to TRBJ1-2; D remains unclear. CDR1 is SGHAT and CDR2 is FQNNGV in the germline V gene. CDR3 length: 13 residues. With 1 base removed from V and 6 bases from J, the gap between germline ends came to 9 bases. CDR3 sequence (DNA): TGTGCCAGCAGCTTAGGGACTGGGGATGGCTACACCTTC. Translated: CASSLGTGDGYTF.

This chain links TRBV19 with TRBJ1-2, with D perhaps matching TRBD1 (5 bases). Germline V gene sequence: CDR1 LNHDA, CDR2 SQIVND (reference sequence). This CDR3 is 13 amino acids long. CDR3 nucleotides: TGTGCTTCTGGAGGGACTTACGGCTATGGCTACACCTTC. It codes for CASGGTYGYGYTF.

The chain employs TRBV14 and TRBJ2-2, with D unresolved. With 1 base removed from V and 8 bases from J, the gap between germline ends came to 8 bases. The CDR3 is 13 amino acids. CDR1 and CDR2 (germline): SGHDN, FVKESK. CDR3 in DNA: TGTGCCAGCAGCCAAGTCGGAGTGGGGGAGCTGTTTTTT. Encoded protein: CASSQVGVGELFF.

DNA for the CDR3: TGTGCCAGCAGCGTAAGTCGGGTCCCAGCGATGGGCAATGAGCAGTTCTTC. Its protein is CASSVSRVPAMGNEQFF. The chain links TRBV9 to TRBJ2-1; D is ambiguous. This CDR3 region has 17 residues. The germline V and J ends were trimmed by 1 base and 6 bases, with 20 bases remaining between them. From germline, CDR1 is SGDLS and CDR2 YYNGEE.

This clone was seen a single time. The chain is built from TRBV7-8 and TRBJ2-5; 12 bases fit TRBD2. The ends lost 5 bases at V and 2 bases at J; junction bases unmatched: 3. CDR3 size: 15 residues. Germline-derived CDR1 and CDR2 are SGHVS and FQNEAQ. The CDR3 sequence: CASSPTSGGQETQYF. The CDR3 DNA reads as TGTGCCAGCAGCCCGACTAGCGGGGGTCAAGAGACCCAGTACTTC. Complete variable domain (other parts from reference TRBV7-8 and TRBJ2-5): GAGVSQSPRYKVAKRGQDVALRCDPISGHVSLFWYQQALGQGPEFLTYFQNEAQLDKSGLPSDRFFAERPEGSVSTLKIQRTQQEDSAVYLCASSPTSGGQETQYFGPGTRLLVL.

The chain links TRBV27 to TRBJ1-2, with D maybe TRBD1 (6 bases). Germline lookup yields CDR1 MNHEY and CDR2 SMNVEV (reference sequence). V was clipped by 0 bases and J by 7 bases, with 12 bases between them. The CDR3 contains 14 residues. The CDR3 DNA follows: TGTGCCAGCAGTTTATCAGGTGGGGGCACTGGCTACACCTTC. Protein: CASSLSGGGTGYTF.

The chain uses TRBV29-1 and TRBJ2-5, with 9 bases matching TRBD2. The J call may be in error: the DNA end matches TRBJ2-7 better. The CDR3 contains 15 residues. CDR1 SQVTM and CDR2 ANQGSEA come from the germline V gene. The chain's CDR3 is CSVFVRGGRDYEQYF. The CDR3 region has the DNA TGCAGCGTTTTCGTCCGGGGCGGGAGGGACTACGAGCAGTACTTC.

V and J are TRBV6-1 and TRBJ1-2; no firm D call. Germline V gene lookup returns CDR1 MNHNS and CDR2 SASEGT. The CDR3 covers 14 residues. V was clipped by 7 bases and J by 3 bases, with 15 bases between them. The chain's CDR3 is CASKLGGPDYGYTF. In DNA form, the CDR3 reads TGTGCCAGCAAATTAGGCGGTCCAGACTATGGCTACACCTTC.

J is TRBJ1-1 and V is TRBV10-3; possibly TRBD1 for D (6 bases). Germline V CDR1 and CDR2: ENHRY, SYGVKD. With 4 bases removed from V and 2 bases from J, the gap between germline ends came to 14 bases. The length of the CDR3 is 15 residues. The CDR3 sequence is CAISVLQGTNTEAFF. The CDR3 nucleotides read TGTGCCATCAGTGTTCTACAGGGTACTAACACTGAAGCTTTCTTT.

The CDR3 protein is CASRAPGVGNEQFF. CDR3 sequence (DNA): TGTGCCAGCAGAGCCCCGGGGGTGGGGAATGAGCAGTTCTTC. The V gene is TRBV7-2, the J gene TRBJ2-1, with a tentative D call TRBD2 (6 bases). V shed 6 bases and J shed 7 bases, with 16 bases lying between them. CDR1 is SGHTA and CDR2 is FQGNSA in the germline V gene. The CDR3 is made up of 14 amino acids.

The chain links TRBV11-2 to TRBJ1-3; D is perhaps TRBD1 (5 bases). The CDR3 consists of 16 residues. In germline, CDR1 is SGHAT, CDR2 FQNNGV. V lost 3 bases and J lost 0, with 12 bases in between. The CDR3 loop reads CASSFGDFVSGNTIYF. CDR3 coding DNA: TGTGCCAGCAGCTTTGGGGACTTTGTCTCTGGAAACACCATATATTTT.

This sequence joins TRBV29-1 and TRBJ1-2; D remains ambiguous. The CDR3 extends over 12 amino acids. The V end was cut by 5 bases, the J end by 4 bases, with 11 bases between. Germline CDR1 and CDR2: SQVTM and ANQGSEA. The CDR3 loop reads CSVPDSPYGYTF. CDR3 coding DNA: TGCAGCGTTCCGGACTCCCCCTATGGCTACACCTTC.

The chain couples TRBV28 to TRBJ1-2, with 10 bases matching TRBD1. CDR3 length: 13 amino acids. Losses at the gene ends were 10 bases for V and 7 bases for J; bases not matched to a gene: 9. The germline V gene encodes CDR1 MDHEN and CDR2 SYDVKM. CDR3 sequence (DNA): TGTGCCACAAGGCTAGGACAGGGGGGTGGCTACACCTTC. Its protein is CATRLGQGGGYTF.